These 6 T cell receptor beta chains were sequenced from one sample in a study of blood T cell repertoires in COVID-19. TCRdb's copy holds only in-frame clones and misses some; the assay was immunoSEQ multiplex PCR. The sample shows under 100,000 clones, roughly nine tenths of them seen only once. Material for sequencing was peripheral blood. All receptors come from a man aged 50 to 60 with acute or convalescent COVID-19.

CDR3: CASCPPGQQMGGYTF. CDR3 nucleotide sequence: TGTGCCAGCTGCCCCCCGGGACAACAAATGGGGGGCTACACCTTC. The chain couples TRBV28 to TRBJ1-2, with TRBD1 as a possible D gene (6 bases). Germline CDR1 MDHEN, CDR2 SYDVKM. The V gene lost 8 bases and the J gene lost 8 bases, with 24 bases spanning the gap. The CDR3 totals 15 residues.

The gene calls are TRBV28 and TRBJ1-1, with D possibly TRBD1 on 6 matching bases. The CDR3 consists of 14 residues. Trimming removed 8 bases from V and 0 bases from J, with 13 bases in between. CDR1 is MDHEN, CDR2 SYDVKM, per germline. The CDR3 loop reads CASGEDRLNTEAFF. The CDR3 DNA reads as TGTGCCAGCGGAGAAGACAGGCTGAACACTGAAGCTTTCTTT.

V and J are TRBV2 and TRBJ1-1; D is undetermined. V lost 6 bases to trimming and J lost 4 bases, with 9 bases between them. Germline V gene data show CDR1 as SNHLY and CDR2 as FYNNEI. CDR3 length: 12 residues. The CDR3 is CASSLRGTEAFF. The CDR3 DNA reads as TGTGCCAGCAGCCTCCGGGGCACTGAAGCTTTCTTT.

The rearrangement joins TRBV11-2 to TRBJ2-3; 12 nucleotides match TRBD2. The V and J ends lost 6 bases and 5 bases, in that order; junction bases with no gene match: 9. The length of the CDR3 is 16 residues. Germline V gene sequence: CDR1 SGHAT, CDR2 FQNNGV. Here the CDR3 DNA reads TGTGCCAGCAGACGCAGGACTAGCGGGGCTCAAGATACGCAGTATTTT. Translation gives CASRRRTSGAQDTQYF.

V gene TRBV5-1 combines with J gene TRBJ2-1; 11 bases line up with TRBD2. Losses at the gene ends were 4 bases for V and 7 bases for J; bases not matched to a gene: 13. The germline CDR1 and CDR2 sequences are SGHRS and YFSETQ. The CDR3 contains 17 residues. This CDR3 is CASSPSLAGASWNEQFF. The CDR3 DNA is TGCGCCAGCAGCCCCTCACTAGCGGGGGCCTCTTGGAATGAGCAGTTCTTC.

The V and J genes are TRBV5-1 and TRBJ1-1; D unclear. This CDR3 is built from 14 residues. Trimming took 2 bases from V and 1 from J, leaving 9 bases between them. Germline V gene lookup returns CDR1 SGHRS and CDR2 YFSETQ. CDR3 sequence reads: CASSLNDKNTEAFF. Written as DNA, the CDR3 is TGCGCCAGCAGCTTAAATGACAAGAACACTGAAGCTTTCTTT. The complete variable domain, with remaining parts taken from reference TRBV5-1 and TRBJ1-1, reads KAGVTQTPRYLIKTRGQQVTLSCSPISGHRSVSWYQQTPGQGLQFLFEYFSETQRNKGNFPGRFSGRQFSNSRSEMNVSTLELGDSALYLCASSLNDKNTEAFFGQGTRLTVV.